The rows below give T cell receptor beta chains drawn from one sample of a study of human T cells and chemical hapten exposure. MiXCR, run by TCRdb on the RACE reads, gives a single entry per CDR3 protein. This table holds about 270,000 distinct CDR3 sequences, about 7.7% found once. The material was whole blood, obtained in connection with sensitization to the hapten diphenylcyclopropenone (DPC). All receptors derive from a man younger than 30 with alopecia areata. Some clones in this sample may be carry-over from other donors' samples. The CDR3 runs from the conserved cysteine through the conserved F or W. The D gene is left open where the match is weak.

CDR3aa,d_gene,v_gene
CASSIDFGRNTGELFF,NA,TRBV19
CAIVRGNEQFF,NA,TRBV6-1
CSVGSGSGELFF,NA,TRBV29-1
CASSFGGQPQHF,NA,TRBV12-3/TRBV12-4
CASSQEGLERTDTQYF,NA,TRBV4-3
CASSPWTSGAQETQYF,TRBD2,TRBV3-1
CSARVRTEAFF,NA,TRBV20-1
CASRPGGRVTGELFF,NA,TRBV6-2/TRBV6-3
CASSYSGGRSSYNEQFF,NA,TRBV6-2/TRBV6-3
CASSPGLAGGPSAKTQYF,TRBD2,TRBV6-2/TRBV6-3
CSVERESSTEAFF,NA,TRBV29-1
CASSEGTSNTEAFF,NA,TRBV2
CASSLVGYSYNEQFF,NA,TRBV7-9
CASSLRADSGELFF,NA,TRBV5-6
CSARGSGEFAEAFF,NA,TRBV20-1
CAISESGPRGGKETQYF,NA,TRBV10-3
CASSPHPGQGTYQETQYF,TRBD1,TRBV19
CASSQEPSTMDQPQHF,NA,TRBV4-3
CSARDRAGGVYEQYF,NA,TRBV20-1
CASSPGRPTEAFF,NA,TRBV27
CASSQGSGSNNQPQHF,NA,TRBV12-3/TRBV12-4
CASGFNGGETQYF,NA,TRBV12-5
CASSLSVQGFEKLFF,NA,TRBV27
CAARQAGRVFANYGYTF,NA,TRBV6-1
CASSWEVRSHQPQHF,NA,TRBV12-3/TRBV12-4
CASSFNRGASPLHF,TRBD1,TRBV12-3/TRBV12-4
CASSLSRGAYNEQFF,NA,TRBV7-6
CDSSLAPEAFF,NA,TRBV7-9
CASSSSGGENQPQHF,NA,TRBV9
CASSQDSHYNEQFF,NA,TRBV4-3
CAARSGSDEQFF,NA,TRBV24-1
CASGWTGGPRNEQFF,TRBD2,TRBV12-5
CASLSIAGQAYTGELFF,NA,TRBV19
CASSFTLSGKNTIYF,NA,TRBV12-3/TRBV12-4